The 9 T cell receptor beta chains listed next were all sequenced from one sample in a study of T cells expressing NK-cell markers. TCRdb reprocessed the 5' RACE reads and keeps a single row for each CDR3 protein, giving no DNA. This table holds 400,000 to 450,000 distinct CDR3 sequences. What was sequenced was blood T cells: a sorted CD56 or NKG2C T cell subset, CD4+ or CD8+ T cells, or bulk PBMC T cells (not recorded which). The origin of the receptors is a woman between 18 and 70 years old in good health.

The J gene is TRBJ1-1, the V gene TRBV7-9. Germline V gene sequence: CDR1 SEHNR, CDR2 FQNEAQ (reference sequence). This CDR3 has 16 amino acids. The CDR3 protein is CASSLPTGGRHTEAFF. The whole variable domain, filled in from reference TRBV7-9 and TRBJ1-1, reads DTGVSQNPRHKITKRGQNVTFRCDPISEHNRLYWYRQTLGQGPEFLTYFQNEAQLEKSRLLSDRFSAERPKGSFSTLEIQRTEQGDSAMYLCASSLPTGGRHTEAFFGQGTRLTVV.

The rearrangement joins TRBV20-1 to TRBJ2-3; TCRdb calls TRBD1, which cannot be checked without DNA. From germline, CDR1 is DFQATT and CDR2 SNEGSKA (reference sequence). This CDR3 has 15 residues. The CDR3 sequence is CSARDGTAKTDTQYF.

The chain uses TRBV21-1 and TRBJ1-6. TRBV21-1 is shown as a pseudogene. The CDR3 sequence is 16 residues long. CDR3 sequence: CASRPWPSSYNSPLHF.

V gene TRBV9 combines with J gene TRBJ2-1; TCRdb calls TRBD2, which cannot be checked without DNA. The CDR3 is 16 residues long. From germline, CDR1 is SGDLS and CDR2 YYNGEE. The CDR3 sequence: CASSHKGTSGNNEQFF.

The chain is built from TRBV7-6 and TRBJ2-1; the D gene TCRdb calls, TRBD1, cannot be checked with no DNA. This CDR3 comprises 14 residues. Germline V gene sequence: CDR1 SGHVS, CDR2 FNYEAQ. The CDR3 reads CASSQGTGGNEQFF.

This chain uses TRBV7-2 with TRBJ2-1; TCRdb's D call of TRBD2 is untestable without DNA. The CDR3 sequence is 15 residues long. Germline lookup yields CDR1 SGHTA and CDR2 FQGNSA. This CDR3 reads CASSLQAGSYNEQFF. Full variable domain (missing parts from reference TRBV7-2 and TRBJ2-1): GAGVSQSPSNKVTEKGKDVELRCDPISGHTALYWYRQSLGQGLEFLIYFQGNSAPDKSGLPSDRFSAERTGGSVSTLTIQRTQQEDSAVYLCASSLQAGSYNEQFFGPGTRLTVL.

The chain combines TRBV20-1 with TRBJ2-7; TCRdb outputs TRBD1, but without DNA this stays unchecked. This CDR3 contains 13 residues. The germline V gene encodes CDR1 DFQATT and CDR2 SNEGSKA (reference sequence). CDR3 region: CSARQGISYEQYF.

This chain joins TRBV20-1 and TRBJ1-5. The CDR3 spans 12 residues. Germline V gene sequence: CDR1 DFQATT, CDR2 SNEGSKA (reference sequence). The CDR3 region is CSAGPSNQPQHF.

This chain uses TRBV7-8 with TRBJ1-3; the TCRdb D gene call, TRBD1, has no DNA to confirm it. Germline V gene lookup returns CDR1 SGHVS and CDR2 FQNEAQ. The CDR3 has 15 amino acids. The chain's CDR3 is CASSPHEGTGNTIYF.